This is a list of T cell receptor beta chains from one sample in a study of graft-versus-host responses after intestinal transplantation. These TCRs' antigens remain unknown. Produced via immunoSEQ multiplex PCR; TCRdb's table is partial and in-frame only. The sample carries around 120,000 clones, about nine tenths recorded once. The specimen comprised unstimulated CD4+ T cells sorted from spleen or lymph node cells, sampled before intestinal transplant. These receptors all come from a human donor who received an intestinal transplant. CDR3s include the opening cysteine and the closing phenylalanine or tryptophan. A D gene is named only where the DNA matches it firmly.

J | V | D | DNA | CDR3
TRBJ2-1 | TRBV27 | - | TGTGCCAGCAGTTTAGAAGCGGTTAGTTACAATGAGCAGTTCTTC | CASSLEAVSYNEQFF
TRBJ1-4 | TRBV7-4 | - | TGTGCCAGCAGCTTAGTGATGGGGCTCCAAAATGAAAAACTGTTTTTT | CASSLVMGLQNEKLFF
TRBJ1-1 | TRBV7-2 | - | TGTGCCAGCAGCGCGGGACGGAACACTGAAGCTTTCTTT | CASSAGRNTEAFF
TRBJ1-2 | TRBV2 | TRBD1 | TGTGCCAGCAGTTACAGACCAGGGGGCAGAGACTATGGCTACACCTTC | CASSYRPGGRDYGYTF
TRBJ1-2 | TRBV15 | - | TGTGCCACCAGCAGAGAGGGGTCAGGGCTTCCGGCTAACTATGGCTACACCTTC | CATSREGSGLPANYGYTF
TRBJ2-5 | TRBV19 | TRBD2 | TGTGCCAGTAGTACCGGGACTAGCGAGGAGACCCAGTACTTC | CASSTGTSEETQYF
TRBJ1-5 | TRBV5-5 | - | TGTGCCAGCAGCCGGGTGGTAAATAGCAATCAGCCCCAGCATTTT | CASSRVVNSNQPQHF
TRBJ2-7 | TRBV30 | - | TGTGCCTGGAGTGTCGGAGGGGCTGGCTACGAGCAGTACTTC | CAWSVGGAGYEQYF
TRBJ2-2 | TRBV5-1 | - | TGCGCCAGCAGCTTATCACTCCTATTATCCTCGTCGAACACCGGGGAGCTGTTTTTT | CASSLSLLLSSSNTGELFF
TRBJ1-2 | TRBV29-1 | TRBD1 | TGCAGCGTTGAAGAAAAGGGGGCGGGAACCTTC | CSVEEKGAGTF
TRBJ1-6 | TRBV7-8 | - | TGTGCCAGCAGCTTAATTGGGGGAGGTTCACCCCTCCACTTT | CASSLIGGGSPLHF
TRBJ2-7 | TRBV10-3 | - | TGTGCCATCTCTTCAGGGCAAGAGCAGTACTTC | CAISSGQEQYF
TRBJ1-2 | TRBV6-5 | TRBD1 | TGTGCCAGCAGCCGTGGACAGGGAAACTATGGCTACACCTTC | CASSRGQGNYGYTF
TRBJ2-1 | TRBV5-5 | TRBD2 | TGTGCCAGCAGCTTACTAGCGGGATCTTACAATGAGCAGTTCTTC | CASSLLAGSYNEQFF
TRBJ2-7 | TRBV11-2 | - | TGTGCCAGCAGCCCCCTACCCCAGGGGCCCCCGGGGGAGCAGTACTTC | CASSPLPQGPPGEQYF
TRBJ2-3 | TRBV29-1 | TRBD1 | TGCAGCGTCCGGGACAGGATTTTCACAGATACGCAGTATTTT | CSVRDRIFTDTQYF
TRBJ2-1 | TRBV5-1 | - | TGCGCCAGCAGCCCTGGCCTGGGGAGCTCCTACAATGAGCAGTTCTTC | CASSPGLGSSYNEQFF